Here is one TCR beta chain with its context. Profiling relied on immunoSEQ multiplex PCR, and the TCRdb table lists in-frame clones only, not all of them. The table shows 220,000 or so clones, with approximately 83% occurring only once. The data were obtained in a study of blood T cell repertoires in COVID-19. The CDR3 runs 16 residues. The germline CDR1 and CDR2 sequences are MDHEN and SYDVKM. Unmatched junction bases numbered 7, after V lost 2 bases and J lost 4 bases. The chain links TRBV28 to TRBJ2-7; 11 positions agree with TRBD2. The material sequenced was PBMCs or T cells enriched from blood (not recorded which). The sequence was collected from a woman in her forties with acute COVID-19. For the CDR3, the DNA is TGTGCCAGCAGTTTAGGGGTAGCGGGGGGGCTATACGAGCAGTACTTC. Encoded protein: CASSLGVAGGLYEQYF.